This T cell receptor beta chain comes out of a study of metastatic and nonmetastatic thyroid tumors. Study-wide results and limits: For both blood and tumor, malignant thyroid tumors reportedly showed significantly higher TCR beta diversity than benign nodules did.

Every patient underwent thyroid surgery untreated. Points on this clone: What it recognizes is unknown.

Germline CDR1 reads GTSNPN; CDR2 reads SVGIG (reference sequence). Losses at the gene ends were 3 bases for V and 5 bases for J; bases not matched to a gene: 12. This CDR3 is 15 amino acids long. TCRdb called clones again from the PCR reads with MiXCR. The sample yields over 12,000 clones, more than 25% seen once. Sequencing input: tumor tissue. The rearrangement uses TRBV30 and TRBJ2-7; 8 bases are a match to TRBD1. The sequence derives from a female donor with papillary thyroid cancer or a benign thyroid nodule (not recorded which). Some clones in this sample may be carry-over from other donors' samples. DNA of the CDR3: TGTGCCTGGAGCTCCGGGACAGGAGTCTTTCACGAGCAGTACTTC. Translated: CAWSSGTGVFHEQYF.